A selection of T cell receptor beta chains follows, all from one sample in a study of blood T cell repertoires in COVID-19. The repertoire was sequenced with immunoSEQ multiplex PCR; TCRdb's copy has only in-frame clones and lacks some. The sample has 330,000 or so clones, roughly 86% seen once. Sequences were obtained from peripheral blood. These receptors all stem from a man younger than 40 with COVID-19, enrolled during active disease. The CDR3 runs from the conserved cysteine through the conserved F or W. A D gene is named only where the DNA matches it firmly. Size values are once, few and many counts, or a class for expanded clones, and some rows have none.

>TRBV5-4|NA|TRBJ2-1|NA
CASSLDGPSYNEQFF
TGTGCCAGCAGCTTGGATGGGCCCTCCTACAATGAGCAGTTCTTC
>TRBV7-3|NA|TRBJ2-3|NA
CASSLLAWGGTDTQYF
TGTGCCAGCAGCCTTTTAGCGTGGGGAGGCACAGATACGCAGTATTTT
>TRBV6-5|NA|TRBJ1-2|NA
CASSYGQYYGYTF
TGTGCCAGCAGTTACGGACAGTACTATGGCTACACCTTC
>TRBV5-1|TRBD1|TRBJ1-1|once
CASRPGQGTTEAFF
TGCGCCAGCAGGCCTGGACAGGGGACCACTGAAGCTTTCTTT
>TRBV9|TRBD1|TRBJ2-7|NA
CASGRQGGGYEQYF
TGTGCCAGCGGCCGACAGGGCGGAGGCTACGAGCAGTACTTC
>TRBV11-2|NA|TRBJ2-7|NA
CASSLELAGNLQEQYF
TGTGCCAGCAGCTTAGAGTTGGCAGGGAACCTACAAGAGCAGTACTTC
>TRBV5-1|NA|TRBJ2-4|NA
CASSLVGEDIQYF
TGCGCCAGCAGCTTGGTAGGGGAGGACATTCAGTACTTC
>TRBV27|NA|TRBJ2-2|NA
CASSLSVEGFGELFF
TGTGCCAGCAGTTTGTCGGTGGAGGGGTTCGGGGAGCTGTTTTTT
>TRBV2|NA|TRBJ1-1|NA
CASSDLGQLEAFF
TGTGCCAGCAGTGACTTAGGACAGCTTGAAGCTTTCTTT
>TRBV2|TRBD1|TRBJ2-7|NA
CAIYRDRGYEQYF
TGTGCCATCTATCGGGACAGAGGCTACGAGCAGTACTTC
>TRBV5-4|TRBD1|TRBJ1-2|NA
CASSQLPPRGNYGYTF
TGTGCCAGCAGCCAGTTACCTCCCAGGGGGAACTATGGCTACACCTTC
>TRBV20-1|NA|TRBJ1-2|once
CSASLQEGYTF
TGCAGTGCTTCCCTTCAGGAAGGCTACACCTTC
>TRBV2|NA|TRBJ2-7|NA
CASSENASGEQYF
TGTGCCAGCAGTGAGAATGCCTCAGGTGAGCAGTACTTC
>TRBV5-4|TRBD1|TRBJ2-7|NA
CASSFGTAGRYEQYF
TGTGCCAGCAGCTTTGGGACAGCAGGTCGCTACGAGCAGTACTTC
>TRBV12-3/TRBV12-4|TRBD1|TRBJ1-2|NA
CASSPRQGGYTF
TGTGCCAGCAGCCCGAGACAGGGTGGCTACACCTTC
>TRBV18|NA|TRBJ2-1|NA
CASSPPGGRTYNEQFF
TGTGCCAGCTCACCCCCAGGTGGCAGAACCTACAATGAGCAGTTCTTC
>TRBV6-1|TRBD2|TRBJ2-1|NA
CASSEEASGSYEQFF
TGTGCCAGCAGTGAGGAGGCTAGCGGGAGCTATGAGCAGTTCTTC
>TRBV19|NA|TRBJ1-5|NA
CASSIESRGNQPQHF
TGTGCCAGTAGTATAGAGTCTAGAGGCAATCAGCCCCAGCATTTT
>TRBV6-2/TRBV6-3|TRBD1|TRBJ2-7|NA
CASSSTGIREQYF
TGTGCCAGCAGCTCGACAGGGATAAGGGAGCAGTACTTC
>TRBV28|NA|TRBJ2-2|NA
CASSLLGAGYSGELFF
TGTGCCAGCAGTTTATTGGGGGCAGGGTATTCCGGGGAGCTGTTTTTT
>TRBV5-6|TRBD1|TRBJ2-5|few
CASTGQNQETQYF
TGTGCCAGCACGGGACAGAACCAAGAGACCCAGTACTTC